Following are 15 T cell receptor beta chains from one sample sequenced in a study of shared clonotypes between healthy human individuals. The table came from immunoSEQ multiplex PCR; TCRdb's copy has only in-frame clones and leaves some out. The table lists approximately 1.5 million clones, approximately 98.5% of them singletons, with approximately 0.38% in the top ten. What was sequenced was naive CD4+ T cells sorted from blood. Subset of the sample: CD45RA+ positively selected. These receptors were collected from a man aged 25-45 years in good health.

The chain employs TRBV11-2 and TRBJ2-7; a possible D gene is TRBD2 (6 bases). The CDR3 runs 15 residues. Germline V CDR1 and CDR2: SGHAT, FQNNGV. Trimming left V 3 bases short and J 4 bases short, with 16 bases between. Here the CDR3 reads CASSFTFAGTYEQYF. The CDR3 DNA reads as TGTGCCAGCAGCTTTACTTTCGCGGGGACGTACGAGCAGTACTTC.

This sequence joins TRBV6-1 and TRBJ2-5; 8 positions match TRBD1. Germline V gives CDR1 MNHNS, CDR2 SASEGT. V trimming: 6 bases; J trimming: 5 bases; junction bases outside the gene matches: 8. The CDR3 extends over 14 amino acids. DNA of the CDR3: TGTGCCAGCAGGAGAACTCAGGGGGCCGAGACCCAGTACTTC. Protein product: CASRRTQGAETQYF.

The CDR3 reads CASSLGPSGAFF. For the CDR3, the DNA is TGTGCCAGCAGTTTAGGGCCCTCGGGGGCTTTCTTT. The chain links TRBV28 to TRBJ1-1; no reliable D call. The germline V and J ends were trimmed by 2 bases and 11 bases, with 12 bases remaining between them. Germline V gives CDR1 MDHEN, CDR2 SYDVKM. This CDR3 contains 12 residues.

The chain combines TRBV5-4 with TRBJ2-7; D uncertain. The CDR3 runs to 14 residues. Trimming stripped 1 base from V and 0 bases from J, with 8 bases between. Germline CDR1 reads SGHNT; CDR2 reads YYREEE (reference sequence). CDR3 in DNA: TGTGCCAGCAGCTTGAATATAGGCTCCTACGAGCAGTACTTC. Translating it yields CASSLNIGSYEQYF.

The chain uses TRBV7-7 and TRBJ2-3, with D unresolved. Germline loops: CDR1 SSHAT, CDR2 FNYEAQ (reference sequence). This CDR3 comprises 13 residues. V gave up 4 bases and J gave up 6 bases, with 11 bases separating them. In DNA form, the CDR3 reads TGTGCCAGCAGCTCTCTAGGGATGGATACGCAGTATTTT. Translated: CASSSLGMDTQYF.

V and J are TRBV7-9 and TRBJ2-7; tentative D call: TRBD1 (5 bases). Looked up from germline, CDR1 is SEHNR and CDR2 is FQNEAQ (reference sequence). Trimming pared 8 bases from V and 0 bases from J, leaving 8 bases between. This CDR3 is built from 12 residues. DNA for the CDR3: TGTGCCAGCGGGGCTTACTCCTACGAGCAGTACTTC. Protein product: CASGAYSYEQYF.

The chain links TRBV9 to TRBJ1-3, with a tentative D call TRBD1 (6 bases). Trimming removed 7 bases at V and 3 bases at J, with 11 bases between. Germline V gene sequence: CDR1 SGDLS, CDR2 YYNGEE. The CDR3 consists of 13 residues. The CDR3 is CASGGRGGNTIYF. The CDR3 region has the DNA TGTGCCAGCGGGGGCAGGGGTGGAAACACCATATATTTT.

The V call is TRBV25-1, the J call TRBJ2-7; 7 bases line up with TRBD2. The V gene's germline CDR1 is MGHDK and CDR2 SYGVNS. There are 14 residues in the CDR3. Trimming took 1 base from V and 1 from J; bases not matched to a gene: 1. The CDR3 here is CASSESRGSYEQYF. The CDR3 DNA reads as TGTGCCAGCAGTGAATCGCGGGGGTCCTACGAGCAGTACTTC.

Points on this clone: Distinct nucleotide sequences in the sample also encode this CDR3. V and J are TRBV5-1 and TRBJ2-5; 8 bases line up with TRBD1. CDR1 is SGHRS, CDR2 YFSETQ, per germline. The V segment lost 0 bases and the J segment 5 bases; nucleotides outside the gene matches: 3. The CDR3 covers 14 residues. CDR3 in amino acids: CASSLGQGRETQYF. The CDR3 bases are TGCGCCAGCAGCTTGGGACAGGGGCGGGAGACCCAGTACTTC. The whole variable domain, remainder taken from reference TRBV5-1 and TRBJ2-5, is KAGVTQTPRYLIKTRGQQVTLSCSPISGHRSVSWYQQTPGQGLQFLFEYFSETQRNKGNFPGRFSGRQFSNSRSEMNVSTLELGDSALYLCASSLGQGRETQYFGPGTRLLVL.

The V gene is TRBV28, the J gene TRBJ2-7; D ambiguous. Trimming left V 5 bases short and J 6 bases short, with 20 bases between. The germline V gene encodes CDR1 MDHEN and CDR2 SYDVKM. The CDR3 covers 15 residues. The CDR3 is CASSKDQGWHGEQYF. Written as DNA, the CDR3 is TGTGCCAGCAGTAAAGATCAAGGGTGGCACGGCGAGCAGTACTTC.

The chain joins TRBV20-1 to TRBJ2-3; no clear D. Trimming pared 7 bases from V and 4 bases from J, leaving 9 bases between. This CDR3 contains 11 residues. In germline, CDR1 is DFQATT, CDR2 SNEGSKA (reference sequence). CDR3 protein: CSVRFSDTQYF. The CDR3, as DNA: TGCAGTGTGAGATTTTCAGATACGCAGTATTTT.

CDR3 protein: CAISESGLSGNTIYF. In DNA form, the CDR3 reads TGTGCCATCAGTGAGTCCGGTCTCTCTGGAAACACCATATATTTT. This chain connects TRBV10-3 to TRBJ1-3; no clear D gene. CDR1 is ENHRY and CDR2 is SYGVKD in the germline V gene. Trimming took 0 bases from V and 0 from J, leaving 6 bases between them. This CDR3 comprises 15 residues.

The rearrangement uses TRBV28 and TRBJ2-2; D ambiguous. V lost 3 bases, J lost 6 bases, and 11 bases lay in between. The CDR3 runs to 14 residues. CDR1 is MDHEN and CDR2 is SYDVKM in the germline V gene. CDR3 DNA sequence: TGTGCCAGCAGTTTCCTACCCGAATCCGGGGAGCTGTTTTTT. Residues: CASSFLPESGELFF.

This sequence joins TRBV5-1 and TRBJ2-7; no firm D call. Trimming pared 9 bases from V and 7 bases from J, leaving 11 bases between. CDR3 length: 10 amino acids. Germline V gene sequence: CDR1 SGHRS, CDR2 YFSETQ. In DNA form, the CDR3 reads TGCGCCACCCCACTTTGGGAGCAGTACTTC. Translated, it gives CATPLWEQYF.

The table lists this clone with a count of one. The V and J genes are TRBV12-5 and TRBJ2-1, with 8 bases lining up with TRBD2. The CDR3 is made up of 13 amino acids. CDR1 and CDR2 (germline): LGHNT, FRNRAP. Trimming removed 5 bases from V and 6 bases from J; junction bases left unmatched: 3. The CDR3 sequence: CASGQTSANEQFF. The CDR3 nucleotides are TGTGCTAGTGGTCAGACTAGCGCCAATGAGCAGTTCTTC.